These 18 T cell receptor beta chains were all obtained from the same sample, sequenced in a study of graft-versus-host responses after intestinal transplantation. The protocol was immunoSEQ multiplex PCR, while the TCRdb copy is restricted to in-frame clones and leaves out a portion. The table records roughly 75,000 clones, 90% to 95% of them present only once. Their cognate antigens are unknown. Sequences were derived from unstimulated CD4+ T cells sorted from spleen or lymph node cells, sampled before intestinal transplant. These receptor sequences come from a human donor who received an intestinal transplant.

V gene TRBV5-1 combines with J gene TRBJ2-3, with D possibly matching TRBD1 (6 bases). The CDR3 length is 15 residues. V lost 4 bases, J lost 4 bases, and 16 bases lay in between. Germline CDR1 is SGHRS and CDR2 is YFSETQ. CDR3 sequence: CASSLQGLGADTQYF. In DNA, the CDR3 is TGCGCCAGCAGCCTGCAGGGGTTAGGGGCAGATACGCAGTATTTT.

V and J are TRBV7-2 and TRBJ1-1, with 7 bases matching TRBD1. Trimming took 2 bases from V and 0 from J; bases not matched to a gene: 0. Per germline, CDR1 SGHTA and CDR2 FQGNSA. This CDR3 region has 14 residues. This CDR3 reads CASSLQGVNTEAFF. CDR3 sequence (DNA): TGTGCCAGCAGCTTACAGGGGGTGAACACTGAAGCTTTCTTT. Filled out from reference TRBV7-2 and TRBJ1-1, the complete variable domain reads GAGVSQSPSNKVTEKGKDVELRCDPISGHTALYWYRQSLGQGLEFLIYFQGNSAPDKSGLPSDRFSAERTGGSVSTLTIQRTQQEDSAVYLCASSLQGVNTEAFFGQGTRLTVV.

This chain connects TRBV29-1 to TRBJ1-2, with TRBD1 matching over 9 bases. V was clipped by 6 bases and J by 6 bases; unmatched bases: 5. The CDR3 has 12 residues. From germline, CDR1 is SQVTM and CDR2 ANQGSEA. CDR3 DNA sequence: TGCAGCGTAACAGGGGGCGCACATGGCTACACCTTC. This codes for CSVTGGAHGYTF.

This clone was seen a single time. The chain combines TRBV2 with TRBJ2-3; D is unresolved. The germline gives CDR1 SNHLY, CDR2 FYNNEI. CDR3 length: 12 residues. V lost 5 bases and J 0 bases, leaving 3 bases between the germline ends. The CDR3 DNA follows: TGTGCCAGCAGTCTAAGCACAGATACGCAGTATTTT. Its protein product is CASSLSTDTQYF.

This chain uses TRBV5-4 with TRBJ1-1; D is undetermined. V was shortened by 3 bases and J by 1 base, with 10 bases between the two germline ends. This CDR3 is 14 amino acids long. Germline assignment: CDR1 SGHNT and CDR2 YYREEE (reference sequence). CDR3 sequence: CASSSSARNTEAFF. CDR3 nucleotides: TGTGCCAGCAGCTCCTCCGCCAGGAACACTGAAGCTTTCTTT.

The J gene is TRBJ1-4, the V gene TRBV6-5; TRBD1 matches at 7 bases. V lost 5 bases, J lost 2 bases, and 5 bases stayed unmatched. Germline V gene lookup returns CDR1 MNHEY and CDR2 SVGAGI. The CDR3 runs 15 residues. The CDR3 DNA sequence: TGTGCCAGCAGTCGACAGGGTTCGACTAATGAAAAACTGTTTTTT. Its translation is CASSRQGSTNEKLFF.

The rearrangement uses TRBV6-5 and TRBJ2-7; D perhaps matches TRBD2 (7 bases). The ends were cut back, 6 bases at V and 1 base at J, with 13 bases in the middle. This CDR3 has 14 residues. Germline CDR1 is MNHEY and CDR2 is SVGAGI. CDR3 nucleotide sequence: TGTGCCAGCAGACGGGCGGGGGCTTCCTACGAGCAGTACTTC. Amino acid sequence: CASRRAGASYEQYF.

V usage is TRBV7-8 and J usage is TRBJ1-1, with a weak D call TRBD1 (5 bases). CDR3 length equals 17 residues. Between the trimmed V and J ends, which lost 1 base and 0 bases, there was a span of 15 bases. CDR1 and CDR2 (germline): SGHVS, FQNEAQ. The CDR3 region is CASSLVPGYPMNTEAFF. The CDR3 nucleotides are TGTGCCAGCAGCTTAGTCCCAGGGTACCCTATGAACACTGAAGCTTTCTTT.

The chain employs TRBV11-2 and TRBJ2-7; D gene ambiguous. Between the trimmed V and J ends, which lost 5 bases and 5 bases, there was a span of 16 bases. The CDR3 covers 14 residues. Germline lookup yields CDR1 SGHAT and CDR2 FQNNGV. Here the CDR3 DNA reads TGTGCCAGCAGCGCCTACCAAGATCTAAACGAGCAGTACTTC. It specifies CASSAYQDLNEQYF.

V and J are TRBV7-2 and TRBJ1-5; 8 bases align to TRBD1. In germline, CDR1 is SGHTA, CDR2 FQGNSA. Trimming cost V 3 bases and J 5 bases; bases outside gene matches: 9. This CDR3 region has 16 residues. The DNA of the CDR3 is TGTGCCAGCAGCTTTGGACAGGGCCGGTCGGATCAGCCCCAGCATTTT. Residues: CASSFGQGRSDQPQHF.

This chain uses TRBV27 with TRBJ2-7; D possibly corresponds to TRBD2 (6 bases). Trimming shortened V by 6 bases and J by 0 bases, and 12 bases separated the two germline ends. From germline, CDR1 is MNHEY and CDR2 SMNVEV (reference sequence). There are 14 residues in the CDR3. The CDR3: CASREGASSYEQYF. The CDR3 DNA follows: TGTGCCAGCAGGGAGGGCGCGAGCTCCTACGAGCAGTACTTC.

J is TRBJ2-3 and V is TRBV4-3; 11 nucleotides agree with TRBD2. The germline CDR1 and CDR2 sequences are LGHNA and YSLEER. This CDR3 is built from 18 residues. The ends lost 0 bases at V and 6 bases at J; junction bases unmatched: 11. The CDR3 spells CASSQEPVTSGVVDTQYF. CDR3 in DNA: TGCGCCAGCAGCCAAGAACCCGTGACTAGCGGGGTGGTTGATACGCAGTATTTT.

The rearrangement links TRBV6-6 to TRBJ2-7; D perhaps matches TRBD1 (6 bases). Germline-derived CDR1 and CDR2 are MNHNY and SVGAGI (reference sequence). V dropped 9 bases and J dropped 0 bases, with 9 bases sitting between them. The CDR3 length is 12 residues. CDR3: CASTTGSYEQYF. The CDR3 DNA reads TGTGCCAGTACGACAGGCTCCTACGAGCAGTACTTC.

The chain joins TRBV7-2 to TRBJ2-1; TRBD2 matches 11 bases. This CDR3 is built from 16 residues. The germline gives CDR1 SGHTA, CDR2 FQGNSA. V lost 4 bases and J lost 7; bases outside the gene matches: 9. The CDR3 spells CASSSYGLAGGNEQFF. The CDR3 coding sequence is TGTGCCAGCAGCTCCTACGGCCTAGCGGGGGGAAATGAGCAGTTCTTC.

This sequence joins TRBV9 and TRBJ2-1; perhaps TRBD1 as D (5 bases). The CDR3 extends over 17 amino acids. In germline, CDR1 is SGDLS, CDR2 YYNGEE. V lost 5 bases and J 0 bases, leaving 18 bases between the germline ends. The CDR3 nucleotides are TGTGCCAGCAGTCCGACAGTTCTCTCCAGCTCCTACAATGAGCAGTTCTTC. It is translated as CASSPTVLSSSYNEQFF.

The rearrangement uses TRBV4-3 and TRBJ2-5; 8 nucleotides match TRBD2. V gave up 1 base and J gave up 5 bases; unmatched junction bases: 9. The germline gives CDR1 LGHNA, CDR2 YSLEER. CDR3 length: 16 residues. In DNA, the CDR3 is TGCGCCAGCAGCCAAGGGGGGCGGGGGGCCAGTGAGACCCAGTACTTC. Its protein product is CASSQGGRGASETQYF.

This chain joins TRBV30 and TRBJ2-7, with TRBD1 matching over 8 bases. The germline V gene has CDR1 GTSNPN and CDR2 SVGIG (reference sequence). The CDR3 covers 14 residues. V shed 1 base and J 2 bases; nucleotides not matched to a gene: 4. The CDR3 bases are TGTGCCTGGAGTGCAAGGGACAGGCCCTACGAGCAGTACTTC. Protein: CAWSARDRPYEQYF.

The rearrangement joins TRBV4-3 to TRBJ2-6; the match to TRBD1 covers 8 bases. Germline V lookup: CDR1 LGHNA, CDR2 YSLEER. The V gene end was trimmed by 4 bases and the J gene end by 0 bases; junction bases not matched to a gene: 14. CDR3 length equals 20 residues. The CDR3 sequence: CASSPELRRGTGSGANVLTF. For the CDR3, the DNA is TGCGCCAGCAGCCCCGAACTCCGTCGGGGGACAGGCTCTGGGGCCAACGTCCTGACTTTC.